This T cell receptor (beta chain) was identified in a study of blood T cell repertoires in COVID-19. Study context: Samples taken during acute and convalescent COVID-19 were collected in the United States, Italy and Spain. PBMCs, B-cell-depleted T cells, or T cells were the source of the cDNA or gDNA that made up the material.

Authors' data handling: Nucleated cell counts were estimated from reference gene primer amplification. Data came from immunoSEQ multiplex PCR; TCRdb stores just in-frame clones and leaves some out. The DNA gave D and trimming, while V, J and clone size come from that table. The table shows 200,000 or so clones, with approximately 90% occurring only once. The sample was peripheral blood. The clonotype originates from a woman in her thirties or forties who had recovered from COVID-19.

The CDR3 DNA follows: TGTGCCAGCAGTTCGGGACTAGCGGGAGAAGAGCAGTTCTTC. Translating gives CASSSGLAGEEQFF. The chain recombines TRBV6-5 with TRBJ2-1; 14 bases match TRBD2. In germline, CDR1 is MNHEY, CDR2 SVGAGI. This CDR3 is built from 14 residues. V was clipped by 4 bases and J by 10 bases; unmatched bases: 3.